The entry below describes one TCR beta chain. The sample belongs to a study of shared T cell receptors in the human thymus. Trimming shortened V by 5 bases and J by 2 bases, and 18 bases separated the two germline ends. Germline loops: CDR1 MNHEY, CDR2 SMNVEV (reference sequence). CDR3 length: 16 residues. Assay: immunoSEQ multiplex PCR; the TCRdb copy retains only in-frame clones and omits some. The table records 720,000 or so clones, approximately 85% of them present only once. These data also featured in a second study, about human thymus T cells. That work adds: V and J gene usage appeared biased in thymic and blood repertoires.

The clonotype originates from a girl under three years old with a congenital heart defect. The V gene is TRBV27, the J gene TRBJ2-5, with D possibly TRBD1 on 5 matching bases. The sequencing input was thymocytes. The CDR3 bases are TGTGCCAGCAGTACCTCCCCCAGGGTTCGACAAGAGACCCAGTACTTC. Its translation is CASSTSPRVRQETQYF.